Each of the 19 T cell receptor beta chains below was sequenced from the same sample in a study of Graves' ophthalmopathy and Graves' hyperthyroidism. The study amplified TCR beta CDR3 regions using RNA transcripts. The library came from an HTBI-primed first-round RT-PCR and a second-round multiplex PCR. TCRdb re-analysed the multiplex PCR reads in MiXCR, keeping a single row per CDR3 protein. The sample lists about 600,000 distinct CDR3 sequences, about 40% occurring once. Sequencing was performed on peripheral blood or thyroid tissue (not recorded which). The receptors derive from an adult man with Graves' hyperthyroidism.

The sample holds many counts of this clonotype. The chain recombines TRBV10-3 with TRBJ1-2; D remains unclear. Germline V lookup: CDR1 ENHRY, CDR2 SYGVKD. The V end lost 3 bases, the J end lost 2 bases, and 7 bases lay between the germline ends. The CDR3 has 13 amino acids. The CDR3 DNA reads TGTGCCATCAGTGACGAGGGAAACTATGGCTACACCTTC. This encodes CAISDEGNYGYTF.

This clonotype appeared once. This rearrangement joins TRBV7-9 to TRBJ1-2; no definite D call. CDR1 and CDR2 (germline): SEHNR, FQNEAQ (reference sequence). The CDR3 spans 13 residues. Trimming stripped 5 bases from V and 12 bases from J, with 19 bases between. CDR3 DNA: TGTGCCAGCAGCCCGCGGACTAGCTGGTCTAACACCTTC. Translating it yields CASSPRTSWSNTF.

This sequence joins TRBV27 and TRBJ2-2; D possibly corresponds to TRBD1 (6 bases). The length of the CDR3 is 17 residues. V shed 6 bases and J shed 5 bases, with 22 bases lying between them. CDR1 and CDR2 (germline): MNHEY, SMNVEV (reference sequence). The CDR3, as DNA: TGTGCCAGCAGCCGACCCGGACAGTCGCTGGCGACCGGGGAGCTGTTTTTT. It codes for CASSRPGQSLATGELFF.

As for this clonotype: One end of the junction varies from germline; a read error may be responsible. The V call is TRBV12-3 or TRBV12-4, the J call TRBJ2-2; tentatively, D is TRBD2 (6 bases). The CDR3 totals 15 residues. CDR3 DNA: TGTGCCAGCAGTTTAGCCCTTACTAGCACCGGGGAGCTGCTTTTT. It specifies CASSLALTSTGELLF.

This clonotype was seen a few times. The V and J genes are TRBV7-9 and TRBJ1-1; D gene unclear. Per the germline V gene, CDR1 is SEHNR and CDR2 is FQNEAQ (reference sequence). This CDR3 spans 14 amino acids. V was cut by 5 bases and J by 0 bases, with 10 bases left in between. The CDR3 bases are TGTGCCAGCAGCGAACAGCGATTGAACACTGAAGCTTTCTTT. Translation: CASSEQRLNTEAFF.

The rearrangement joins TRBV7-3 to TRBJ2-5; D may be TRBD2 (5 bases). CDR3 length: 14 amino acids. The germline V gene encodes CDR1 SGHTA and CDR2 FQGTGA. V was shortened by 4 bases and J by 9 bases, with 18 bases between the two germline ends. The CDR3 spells CASSWTGSNQPQYF. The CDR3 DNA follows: TGTGCCAGCAGCTGGACGGGGAGCAATCAGCCCCAGTACTTC.

The CDR3 sequence is CASSRRTGESYEQYF. The CDR3, as DNA: TGCGCCAGCAGCCGAAGGACAGGGGAGTCCTACGAGCAGTACTTC. The chain carries TRBV5-1 and TRBJ2-7, with 9 bases fitting TRBD1. V gave up 4 bases and J gave up 1 base; unmatched junction bases: 6. Germline CDR1 is SGHRS and CDR2 is YFSETQ. This CDR3 spans 15 amino acids.

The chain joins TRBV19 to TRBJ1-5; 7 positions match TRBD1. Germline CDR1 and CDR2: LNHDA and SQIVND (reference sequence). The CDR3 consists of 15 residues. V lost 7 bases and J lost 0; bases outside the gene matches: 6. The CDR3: CASKGTENSNQPQHF. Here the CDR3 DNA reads TGTGCCAGTAAAGGGACAGAGAATAGCAATCAGCCCCAGCATTTT.

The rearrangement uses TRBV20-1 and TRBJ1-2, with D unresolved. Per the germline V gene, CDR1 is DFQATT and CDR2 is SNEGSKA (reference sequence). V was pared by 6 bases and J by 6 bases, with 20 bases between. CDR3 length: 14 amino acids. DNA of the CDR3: TGCAGTGCCCAATTGAGTTGGCTTGCCAATGGCTACACCTTC. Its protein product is CSAQLSWLANGYTF.

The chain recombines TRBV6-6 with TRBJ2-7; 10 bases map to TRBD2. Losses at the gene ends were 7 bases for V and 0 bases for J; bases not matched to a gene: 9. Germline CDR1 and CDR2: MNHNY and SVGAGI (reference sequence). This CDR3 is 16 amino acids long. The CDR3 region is CASKLAGSLGSYEQYF. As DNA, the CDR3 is TGTGCCAGCAAACTAGCGGGGTCCCTTGGCTCCTACGAGCAGTACTTC.

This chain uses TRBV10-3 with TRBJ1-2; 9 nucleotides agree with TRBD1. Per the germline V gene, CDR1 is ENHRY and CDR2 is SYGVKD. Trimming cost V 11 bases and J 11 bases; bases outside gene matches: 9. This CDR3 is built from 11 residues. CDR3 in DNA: TGTGCCTTACAACAGGGGGCTGGTTACACCTTC. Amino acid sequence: CALQQGAGYTF.

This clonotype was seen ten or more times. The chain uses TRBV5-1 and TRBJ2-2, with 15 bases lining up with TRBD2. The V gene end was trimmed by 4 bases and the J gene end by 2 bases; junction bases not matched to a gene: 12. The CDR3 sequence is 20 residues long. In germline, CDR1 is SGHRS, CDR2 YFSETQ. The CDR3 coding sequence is TGCGCCAGCAGCCGTCTCCTCCCGGGACTAGCGGGAGGAAACACCGGGGAGCTGTTTTTT. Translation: CASSRLLPGLAGGNTGELFF.

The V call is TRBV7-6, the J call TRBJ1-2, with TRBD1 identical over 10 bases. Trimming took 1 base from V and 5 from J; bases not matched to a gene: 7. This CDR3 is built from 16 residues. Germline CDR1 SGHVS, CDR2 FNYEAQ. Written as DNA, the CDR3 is TGTGCCAGCAGCTTAGGTCGACAGGGGGCAAGTTATGGCTACACCTTC. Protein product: CASSLGRQGASYGYTF.

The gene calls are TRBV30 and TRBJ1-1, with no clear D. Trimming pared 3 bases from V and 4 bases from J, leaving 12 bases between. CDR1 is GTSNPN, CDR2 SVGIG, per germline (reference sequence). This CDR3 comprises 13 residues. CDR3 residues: CAWSGLRGTEAFF. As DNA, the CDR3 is TGTGCCTGGAGCGGGCTCCGCGGCACTGAAGCTTTCTTT.

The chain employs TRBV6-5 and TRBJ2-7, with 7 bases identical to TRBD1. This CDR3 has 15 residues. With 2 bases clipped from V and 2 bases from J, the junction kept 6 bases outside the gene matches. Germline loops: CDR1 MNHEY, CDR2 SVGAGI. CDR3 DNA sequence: TGTGCCAGCAGTTACCTCCGGGACAGCCCCTACGAGCAGTACTTC. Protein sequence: CASSYLRDSPYEQYF.

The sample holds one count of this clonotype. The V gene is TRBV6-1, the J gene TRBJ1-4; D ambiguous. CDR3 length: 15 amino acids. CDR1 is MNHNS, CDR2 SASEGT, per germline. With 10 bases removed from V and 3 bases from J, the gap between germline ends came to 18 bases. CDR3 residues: CAITERGGANEKLFF. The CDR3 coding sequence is TGTGCCATCACCGAGCGGGGAGGAGCTAATGAAAAACTGTTTTTT.

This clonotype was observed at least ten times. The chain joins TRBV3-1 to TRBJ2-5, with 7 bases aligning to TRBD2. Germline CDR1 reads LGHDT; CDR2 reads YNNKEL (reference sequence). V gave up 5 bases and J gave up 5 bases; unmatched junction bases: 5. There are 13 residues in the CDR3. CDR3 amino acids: CASSSGLGETQYF. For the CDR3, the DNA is TGTGCCAGCAGCTCCGGACTAGGGGAGACCCAGTACTTC.

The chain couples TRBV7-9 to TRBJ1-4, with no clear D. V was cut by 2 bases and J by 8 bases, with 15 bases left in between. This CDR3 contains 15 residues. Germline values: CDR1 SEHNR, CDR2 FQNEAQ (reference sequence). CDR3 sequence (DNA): TGTGCCAGCAGCTTATTTGGGCCGGGAGGGGAAAAACTGTTTTTT. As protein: CASSLFGPGGEKLFF. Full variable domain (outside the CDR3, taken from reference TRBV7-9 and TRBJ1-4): DTGVSQNPRHKITKRGQNVTFRCDPISEHNRLYWYRQTLGQGPEFLTYFQNEAQLEKSRLLSDRFSAERPKGSFSTLEIQRTEQGDSAMYLCASSLFGPGGEKLFFGSGTQLSVL.

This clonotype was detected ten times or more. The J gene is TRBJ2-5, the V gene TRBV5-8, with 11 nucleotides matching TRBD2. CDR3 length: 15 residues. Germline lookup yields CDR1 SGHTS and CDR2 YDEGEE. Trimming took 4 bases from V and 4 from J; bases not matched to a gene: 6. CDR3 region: CASSPTSGVVETQYF. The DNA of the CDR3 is TGTGCCAGCAGCCCGACTAGCGGGGTTGTAGAGACCCAGTACTTC. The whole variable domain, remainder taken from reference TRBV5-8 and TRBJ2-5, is EAGVTQSPTHLIKTRGQQATLRCSPISGHTSVYWYQQALGLGLQFLLWYDEGEERNRGNFPPRFSGRQFPNYSSELNVNALELEDSALYLCASSPTSGVVETQYFGPGTRLLVL.